Listed below are T cell receptor beta chains from one sample, sequenced in a study of beta chain features in type 1 diabetes. This table comes from immunoSEQ multiplex PCR, and its TCRdb copy is limited to in-frame clones, with some not included. Among 60,000 or so clones listed, around three fifths were seen once. The sample was Tregs from blood. These receptors were collected from a woman in her late teens or twenties in good health. Each CDR3 is given with its conserved first and last residue. The D gene is left open where the match is weak. Size tells how often a clone was seen (once, few, many) or the class of an expanded clone, and some rows leave it out.

>TRBD1|TRBV11-2|TRBJ2-3|NA
CASSQAWGQATDTQYF
TGTGCCAGCAGTCAAGCTTGGGGACAGGCCACAGATACGCAGTATTTT
>TRBD2|TRBV4-3|TRBJ2-7|NA
CASSRQRGASYEQYF
TGCGCCAGCAGCCGCCAGCGGGGGGCTTCTTACGAGCAGTACTTC
>NA|TRBV4-1|TRBJ2-5|few
CASSPARGIQETQYF
TGCGCCAGCAGCCCGGCGAGGGGGATCCAAGAGACCCAGTACTTC
>TRBD2|TRBV2|TRBJ2-5|NA
CASSREVLAGGETQYF
TGTGCCAGCAGCCGGGAAGTACTAGCGGGAGGTGAGACCCAGTACTTC
>TRBD1|TRBV5-1|TRBJ2-2|NA
CASARTGGNTGELFF
TGCGCCAGCGCCAGGACAGGGGGTAACACCGGGGAGCTGTTTTTT
>TRBD1|TRBV6-1|TRBJ1-1|NA
CASRTGGTEAFF
TGTGCCAGCAGGACAGGGGGAACTGAAGCTTTCTTT
>TRBD1|TRBV5-4|TRBJ2-3|many
CASELDRGPQYF
TGTGCCAGCGAACTGGACAGGGGTCCGCAGTATTTT
>NA|TRBV19|TRBJ2-5|NA
CASSPQTDGTQYF
TGTGCCAGTAGTCCACAGACAGACGGGACCCAGTACTTC
>NA|TRBV10-3|TRBJ2-5|NA
CAISESTGQETQYF
TGTGCCATCAGTGAGTCGACGGGCCAAGAGACCCAGTACTTC
>NA|TRBV11-3|TRBJ2-3|NA
CASSLRQGGADTQYF
TGTGCCAGCAGCCTCCGTCAGGGTGGTGCAGATACGCAGTATTTT
>TRBD2|TRBV28|TRBJ2-3|NA
CASSLRSGRAPETQYF
TGTGCCAGCAGTTTACGAAGCGGGAGGGCCCCGGAAACGCAGTATTTT
>NA|TRBV2|TRBJ1-5|NA
CASSARGFGNQPQHF
TGTGCCAGCAGTGCAAGGGGGTTCGGCAATCAGCCCCAGCATTTT
>NA|TRBV11-2|TRBJ2-5|few
CASSLGGGRETQYF
TGTGCCAGCAGCTTAGGGGGCGGCCGAGAGACCCAGTACTTC
>TRBD1|TRBV5-6|TRBJ1-6|NA
CASSLADRDDSPLHF
TGTGCCAGCAGCTTGGCCGACAGGGACGATTCACCCCTCCACTTT
>NA|TRBV7-2|TRBJ1-5|NA
CASSPGHFSNQPQHF
TGTGCCAGCAGCCCGGGACATTTCAGCAATCAGCCCCAGCATTTT
>TRBD1|TRBV5-1|TRBJ1-2|NA
CASSLTGDRVNYGYTF
TGCGCCAGCAGCCTGACAGGGGACAGGGTGAACTATGGCTACACCTTC
>NA|TRBV6-4|TRBJ1-1|once
CASSDKVRGNTEAFF
TGTGCCAGCAGTGACAAGGTCAGGGGGAACACTGAAGCTTTCTTT
>NA|TRBV5-6|TRBJ2-1|NA
CASSLLRASEFF
TGTGCCAGCAGCTTGCTGAGGGCTAGCGAGTTCTTC
>NA|TRBV7-9|TRBJ2-7|NA
CASQSSYEQYF
TGTGCCTCCCAGTCCTCCTACGAGCAGTACTTC
>NA|TRBV19|TRBJ1-2|few
CASSIGVGNYGYTF
TGTGCCAGTAGTATAGGAGTCGGTAACTATGGCTACACCTTC
>TRBD2|TRBV11-2|TRBJ2-3|NA
CASSLSPSGGADLIDTQYF
TGTGCCAGCAGCTTAAGTCCCAGCGGGGGGGCCGATTTAATAGATACGCAGTATTTT
>NA|TRBV4-3|TRBJ2-1|few
CASSQRRVGINEQFF
TGCGCCAGCAGCCAGCGCAGGGTTGGGATCAATGAGCAGTTCTTC
>NA|TRBV29-1|TRBJ2-3|few
CSYRRGFTDTQYF
TGCAGCTACAGGAGGGGCTTCACAGATACGCAGTATTTT
>NA|TRBV5-1|TRBJ1-2|NA
CASRAGDYGYTF
TGCGCCAGCAGGGCCGGGGACTATGGCTACACCTTC
>NA|TRBV7-9|TRBJ1-1|NA
CASSFAGYTEAFF
TGTGCCAGCAGCTTCGCCGGTTACACTGAAGCTTTCTTT
>TRBD1|TRBV23-1|TRBJ1-5|few
CASSQSGTGASNQPQHF
TGCGCCAGCAGTCAATCCGGGACAGGGGCGAGCAATCAGCCCCAGCATTTT
>TRBD1|TRBV29-1|TRBJ1-6|NA
CSVSDRGHNSPLHF
TGCAGCGTTTCCGACAGGGGGCATAATTCACCCCTCCACTTT
>TRBD2|TRBV7-9|TRBJ2-1|NA
CASSLVAGTELF
TGTGCCAGCAGCTTAGTAGCGGGGACCGAGCTCTTC
>TRBD1|TRBV5-1|TRBJ1-1|NA
CASSSDRGFSEAFF
TGCGCCAGCAGCTCTGACAGGGGATTCTCTGAAGCTTTCTTT
>NA|TRBV5-1|TRBJ2-7|NA
CASSFDNSYEQYF
TGCGCCAGCAGCTTTGACAACTCCTACGAGCAGTACTTC
>TRBD2|TRBV7-9|TRBJ2-5|once
CASSLAGGIQETQYF
TGTGCCAGCAGCTTAGCGGGAGGGATCCAAGAGACCCAGTACTTC
>TRBD2|TRBV4-1|TRBJ2-6|NA
CASSRLAGAGANVLTF
TGCGCCAGCAGCCGACTAGCGGGAGCTGGGGCCAACGTCCTGACTTTC
>NA|TRBV7-2|TRBJ2-3|NA
CASSLALQDRDTQYF
TGTGCCAGCAGCTTAGCCCTACAGGATCGGGATACGCAGTATTTT
>TRBD1|TRBV29-1|TRBJ2-7|NA
CSVALQGARYEQYF
TGCAGCGTTGCGCTGCAGGGGGCTCGGTACGAGCAGTACTTC
>NA|TRBV19|TRBJ2-4|few
CASSGQGGNIQYF
TGTGCCAGTAGTGGTCAGGGGGGAAACATTCAGTACTTC
>NA|TRBV18|TRBJ1-5|few
CASSMGANQPQHF
TGTGCCAGCTCAATGGGGGCGAATCAGCCCCAGCATTTT
>NA|TRBV5-4|TRBJ2-7|NA
CASNRPGQPYEQYF
TGTGCCAGCAACAGACCGGGACAACCCTACGAGCAGTACTTC
>TRBD2|TRBV19|TRBJ2-5|NA
CASSTGLAGRTQYF
TGTGCCAGTAGTACAGGACTAGCGGGGAGGACCCAGTACTTC
>NA|TRBV7-9|TRBJ1-2|few
CASSSNGPGYTF
TGTGCCAGCAGCTCCAACGGTCCTGGCTACACCTTC
>NA|TRBV2|TRBJ2-2|NA
CASKWGNTGELFF
TGTGCCAGCAAATGGGGCAACACCGGGGAGCTGTTTTTT
>NA|TRBV19|TRBJ2-1|NA
CASSPLGSEQFF
TGTGCCAGTAGTCCCCTAGGGAGTGAGCAGTTCTTC